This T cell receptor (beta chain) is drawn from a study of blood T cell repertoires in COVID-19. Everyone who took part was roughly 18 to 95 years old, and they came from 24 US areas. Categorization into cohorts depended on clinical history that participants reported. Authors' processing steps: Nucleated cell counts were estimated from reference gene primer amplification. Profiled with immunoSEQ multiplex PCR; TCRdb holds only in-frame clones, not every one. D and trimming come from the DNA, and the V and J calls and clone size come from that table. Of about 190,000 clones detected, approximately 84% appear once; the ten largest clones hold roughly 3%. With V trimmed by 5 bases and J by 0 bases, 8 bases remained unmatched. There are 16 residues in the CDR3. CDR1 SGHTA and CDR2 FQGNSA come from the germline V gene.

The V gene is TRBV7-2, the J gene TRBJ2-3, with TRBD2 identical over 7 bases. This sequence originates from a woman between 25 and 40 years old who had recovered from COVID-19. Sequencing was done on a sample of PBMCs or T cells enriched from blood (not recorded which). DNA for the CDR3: TGTGCCAGCAGCGCTACCCGTAGCGGGAGCACAGATACGCAGTATTTT. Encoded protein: CASSATRSGSTDTQYF.